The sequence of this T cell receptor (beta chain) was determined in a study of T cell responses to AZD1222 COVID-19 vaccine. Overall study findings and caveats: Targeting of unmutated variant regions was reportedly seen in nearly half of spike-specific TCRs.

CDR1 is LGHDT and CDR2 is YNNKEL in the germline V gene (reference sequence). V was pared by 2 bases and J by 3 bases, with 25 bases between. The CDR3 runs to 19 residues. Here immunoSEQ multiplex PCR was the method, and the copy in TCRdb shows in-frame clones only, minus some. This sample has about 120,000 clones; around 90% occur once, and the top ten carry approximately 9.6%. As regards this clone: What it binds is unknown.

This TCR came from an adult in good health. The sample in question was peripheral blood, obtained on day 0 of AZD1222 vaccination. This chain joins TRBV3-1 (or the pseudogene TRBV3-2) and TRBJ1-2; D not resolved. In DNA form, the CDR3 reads TGTGCCAGCAGCCAAAATGTGGGGAGAGCGGAGGCCTACGACTATGGCTACACCTTC. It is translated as CASSQNVGRAEAYDYGYTF.